The 20 T cell receptor beta chains below all came from one sample that was sequenced in a study of T cells in Graves' hyperthyroidism and ophthalmopathy. RNA transcripts were the template for amplifying TCR beta CDR3 regions. The study used the HTBI primer set for a first-round RT-PCR of the TCR CDR3. MiXCR was run by TCRdb on the multiplex PCR reads, yielding one entry per CDR3 protein. The table has approximately 690,000 distinct CDR3 sequences, roughly 15% seen once. The source material was blood. These receptors were collected from a woman aged 45-65 years with Graves' ophthalmopathy.

This clonotype has at least ten counts. This sequence joins TRBV29-1 and TRBJ2-2; 9 positions match TRBD1. The CDR3 extends over 15 amino acids. Germline CDR1 reads SQVTM; CDR2 reads ANQGSEA. The ends lost 7 bases at V and 4 bases at J; junction bases unmatched: 10. The chain's CDR3 is CSATRDRAITGELFF. The DNA of the CDR3 is TGCAGCGCCACCCGGGACAGGGCGATCACCGGGGAGCTGTTTTTT.

This clonotype was observed at least ten times. The gene calls are TRBV28 and TRBJ1-1; D is unresolved. Trimming shortened V by 2 bases and J by 5 bases, and 9 bases separated the two germline ends. The length of the CDR3 is 13 residues. Germline V gives CDR1 MDHEN, CDR2 SYDVKM. In nucleotides, the CDR3 is TGTGCCAGCAGTTTACCCCGGACGACTGAAGCTTTCTTT. As protein: CASSLPRTTEAFF.

The chain joins TRBV4-3 to TRBJ2-7; 11 bases fit TRBD2. This CDR3 is built from 16 residues. V trimming: 4 bases; J trimming: 6 bases; junction bases outside the gene matches: 11. CDR1 is LGHNA, CDR2 YSLEER, per germline. CDR3 sequence: CASSRPTSGSGFEQYF. The CDR3 DNA is TGCGCCAGCAGCCGCCCAACTAGCGGGAGTGGTTTCGAGCAGTACTTC.

This clonotype was seen a few times. This chain uses TRBV9 with TRBJ2-5; the match to TRBD2 covers 10 bases. There are 19 residues in the CDR3. The V gene end was trimmed by 4 bases and the J gene end by 5 bases; junction bases not matched to a gene: 20. Germline lookup yields CDR1 SGDLS and CDR2 YYNGEE. CDR3 nucleotide sequence: TGTGCCAGCAGCCGGGGAGGGACTAGCGACCGGGACTTCCAGGAGACCCAGTACTTC. Protein: CASSRGGTSDRDFQETQYF.

This clonotype was seen only a few times. The chain is built from TRBV18 and TRBJ2-5, with 7 positions matching TRBD2. This CDR3 is 15 amino acids long. Germline assignment: CDR1 KGHSH and CDR2 LQKENI. J gave up 7 bases and V 3 bases, and 11 bases lay outside the gene matches. The CDR3 DNA is TGTGCCAGCTCACCCCCCTTGGGGGGGACCGGGACCCAGTACTTC. It codes for CASSPPLGGTGTQYF. Supplemented by reference TRBV18 and TRBJ2-5, the full variable domain reads NAGVMQNPRHLVRRRGQEARLRCSPMKGHSHVYWYRQLPEEGLKFMVYLQKENIIDESGMPKERFSAEFPKEGPSILRIQQVVRGDSAAYFCASSPPLGGTGTQYFGPGTRLLVL.

This clonotype was seen only a few times. The V gene is TRBV20-1, the J gene TRBJ2-1; 7 nucleotides align to TRBD2. Germline CDR1 reads DFQATT; CDR2 reads SNEGSKA (reference sequence). V was pared by 3 bases and J by 7 bases, with 6 bases of the junction left unmatched. This CDR3 comprises 13 residues. The CDR3 DNA reads as TGCAGTGCTAGTATGCCTAGCGGTAATGAGCAGTTCTTC. It specifies CSASMPSGNEQFF.

This clonotype was seen repeatedly, ten times or more. V is TRBV6-1 and J is TRBJ2-3; no definite D call. The CDR3 loop spans 15 amino acids. V was pared by 1 base and J by 3 bases, with 11 bases between. Germline loops: CDR1 MNHNS, CDR2 SASEGT. CDR3 sequence reads: CASSEGVGSTDTQYF. CDR3 DNA sequence: TGTGCCAGCAGTGAAGGGGTGGGCAGTACAGATACGCAGTATTTT.

The genes are TRBV7-9 and TRBJ2-1; tentatively, D is TRBD2 (5 bases). Germline lookup yields CDR1 SEHNR and CDR2 FQNEAQ (reference sequence). The CDR3 consists of 19 residues. Deletions cut 5 bases from V and 12 bases from J, with 35 bases between. The CDR3 DNA reads TGTGCCAGCAGCGCTATACCCCAGACCCGGGATAACTCCAGGCGTGGGCAGTTCTTC. Translated: CASSAIPQTRDNSRRGQFF. Supplemented by reference TRBV7-9 and TRBJ2-1, the full variable domain reads DTGVSQNPRHKITKRGQNVTFRCDPISEHNRLYWYRQTLGQGPEFLTYFQNEAQLEKSRLLSDRFSAERPKGSFSTLEIQRTEQGDSAMYLCASSAIPQTRDNSRRGQFFGPGTRLTVL.

This clonotype was counted once. The chain links TRBV7-9 to TRBJ1-2; D call uncertain. There are 15 residues in the CDR3. Per germline, CDR1 SEHNR and CDR2 FQNEAQ (reference sequence). Trimming pared 3 bases from V and 8 bases from J, leaving 19 bases between. CDR3 protein: CASSLALEDALGYTF. CDR3 coding DNA: TGTGCCAGCAGCTTGGCCCTGGAGGATGCGCTCGGCTACACCTTC.

Ten or more counts support this clonotype. The chain has TRBV7-9 and TRBJ2-7, with TRBD2 matching over 9 bases. CDR1 SEHNR and CDR2 FQNEAQ come from the germline V gene (reference sequence). With V trimmed by 4 bases and J by 4 bases, 5 bases remained unmatched. The CDR3 length is 14 residues. CDR3 residues: CASSYGTSRYEQYF. Here the CDR3 DNA reads TGTGCCAGCAGCTACGGGACTAGCAGATACGAGCAGTACTTC.

This clonotype was counted ten times or more. The rearrangement links TRBV19 to TRBJ2-7; D perhaps matches TRBD2 (5 bases). Trimming left V 3 bases short and J 5 bases short, with 11 bases between. The CDR3 runs 13 residues. Germline V gives CDR1 LNHDA, CDR2 SQIVND (reference sequence). Here the CDR3 reads CASSILAGDEQYF. In nucleotides, the CDR3 is TGTGCCAGTAGTATCCTAGCAGGCGACGAGCAGTACTTC.

This clonotype was detected many times. The chain couples TRBV9 to TRBJ2-7; 8 bases match TRBD1. This CDR3 is built from 13 residues. Unmatched junction bases numbered 7, after V lost 5 bases and J lost 6 bases. Germline V lookup: CDR1 SGDLS, CDR2 YYNGEE. The CDR3 sequence: CASSPRGPPEQYF. The CDR3 DNA reads as TGTGCCAGCAGTCCCAGGGGGCCTCCCGAGCAGTACTTC.

CDR3 sequence: CASSSGLADFSSYNEQFF. CDR3 nucleotides: TGTGCCAGTAGCTCGGGACTAGCGGATTTTAGCTCCTACAATGAGCAGTTCTTC. The rearrangement joins TRBV19 to TRBJ2-1; the match to TRBD2 covers 11 bases. The germline CDR1 and CDR2 sequences are LNHDA and SQIVND (reference sequence). V dropped 6 bases and J dropped 0; count of bases not matched to a gene: 10. CDR3 size: 18 residues. Looking up the rest from reference TRBV19 and TRBJ2-1 gives the full variable domain: DGGITQSPKYLFRKEGQNVTLSCEQNLNHDAMYWYRQDPGQGLRLIYYSQIVNDFQKGDIAEGYSVSREKKESFPLTVTSAQKNPTAFYLCASSSGLADFSSYNEQFFGPGTRLTVL.

V and J are TRBV20-1 and TRBJ1-6; 7 nucleotides match TRBD1. CDR3 size: 14 residues. Looked up from germline, CDR1 is DFQATT and CDR2 is SNEGSKA (reference sequence). V shed 3 bases and J 7 bases; nucleotides not matched to a gene: 6. The chain's CDR3 is CSARAGTDNSPLHF. CDR3 bases: TGCAGTGCTAGGGCCGGGACAGACAATTCACCCCTCCACTTT.

This clonotype came up many times. This rearrangement joins TRBV11-3 to TRBJ2-7, with 7 bases identical to TRBD1. The CDR3 has 17 amino acids. The trim removed 2 bases at V and 5 bases at J, leaving 15 bases unmatched. Germline CDR1 and CDR2: SGHNT and YENEEA. The CDR3 sequence: CASSLPTGSAADHEQYF. Here the CDR3 DNA reads TGTGCCAGCAGCTTACCGACAGGGTCAGCTGCGGACCACGAGCAGTACTTC.

This clonotype has only a few counts. The rearrangement uses TRBV5-5 and TRBJ2-7, with a weak D call TRBD1 (5 bases). Trimming took 4 bases from V and 4 from J, leaving 15 bases between them. The germline CDR1 and CDR2 sequences are SGHKS and YYEKEE (reference sequence). This CDR3 is built from 14 residues. CDR3 amino acids: CASSLVRAVYEQYF. CDR3 DNA sequence: TGTGCCAGCAGCCTGGTCAGGGCCGTTTACGAGCAGTACTTC.

This clonotype was recorded many times. This chain joins TRBV20-1 and TRBJ1-5; D remains ambiguous. Germline V gives CDR1 DFQATT, CDR2 SNEGSKA (reference sequence). V was pared by 0 bases and J by 7 bases, with 16 bases between. This CDR3 is built from 15 residues. In DNA form, the CDR3 reads TGCAGTGCTAGAGATCGTCTTTCAGATCTCCAGCCCCAGCATTTT. It yields the protein CSARDRLSDLQPQHF.

The J gene is TRBJ2-7, the V gene TRBV12-3 or TRBV12-4; D might be TRBD1 (5 bases). This CDR3 contains 13 residues. V was trimmed by 6 bases and J by 3 bases, leaving 12 bases between them. In DNA, the CDR3 is TGTGCCAGCAGATCGACAGTAGTCTACGAGCAGTACTTC. Protein: CASRSTVVYEQYF.

This clonotype came up many times. The CDR3 nucleotides are TGTGCCAGCAGTTTATACCCGGGACAGGGTAGCAGCTACACCTTC. Protein product: CASSLYPGQGSSYTF. The chain joins TRBV27 to TRBJ1-2; 9 bases match TRBD1. Germline trimming cut 1 base from V and 9 bases from J; bases unmatched to any gene: 9. The CDR3 loop spans 15 amino acids. The germline CDR1 and CDR2 sequences are MNHEY and SMNVEV (reference sequence).

This clonotype was detected ten times or more. The chain combines TRBV2 with TRBJ2-3; the match to TRBD2 covers 7 bases. The CDR3 has 16 amino acids. Trimming cost V 7 bases and J 2 bases; bases outside gene matches: 12. Germline values: CDR1 SNHLY, CDR2 FYNNEI. The CDR3 loop is CASIVLAEVPTDTQYF. DNA for the CDR3: TGTGCCAGCATCGTGCTAGCGGAGGTCCCCACAGATACGCAGTATTTT.